Below, one T cell receptor beta chain is given with its context. Antigen unknown. 13 Jbeta primers and 60 Vbeta primers were used for the PCR. The table came from immunoSEQ multiplex PCR; TCRdb's copy has only in-frame clones and leaves some out. The repertoire holds about 140,000 clones, with roughly four fifths as singletons. The sample originates from a study of cytomegalovirus exposure and HLA in healthy donors. Study-level information: Prior work identified 95 million to 120 million unique TCR beta sequences in some 180 million T cells. General observations from the study: Later analysis identified a missense DCLRE1C variant that was linked to TCR beta V- and J-gene trimming. For most TCR sequences rarity was the rule, although some public TCRs occurred in many donors. The study designated some 180 TCR beta chains cytomegalovirus-associated.

The CDR3 contains 15 residues. Trimming removed 3 bases from V and 0 bases from J; junction bases left unmatched: 4. Germline CDR1 SGHDN, CDR2 FVKESK. Sequenced material: PBMCs. The rearrangement links TRBV14 to TRBJ2-7, with 8 bases fitting TRBD1. This receptor was obtained from a man aged 35 to 55 in good health and CMV-seropositive. The CDR3: CASSQAGTGSYEQYF. The CDR3 nucleotides are TGTGCCAGCAGCCAGGCCGGGACAGGCTCCTACGAGCAGTACTTC.